This T cell receptor (beta chain) was profiled in a study of technical replicates of blood from several donors (dated by TCRdb to about 2017). Details on this clone: The antigen it binds to is not known. Qualities for individual bases were not recorded, and no much larger clone is one base off.

The protocol used for the library was the immunoSEQ multiplex PCR assay. What TCRdb holds here is the immuneACCESS table cut down to in-frame rearrangements. Part of the clones is not present; checked against another copy, under half of the missing clones reflect an unresolved V gene, and the others are unexplained. The sample profile shows 50,000 to 60,000 clones; around 91% of them were found once. About 4.3% of the sample is in the top ten clones. The TCR sequence derives from a human donor in good health. Some clones in this sample may be carry-over from other donors' samples. Sequencing was performed on PBMCs.

The CDR3 is CASSEGEHQPQHF. At the DNA level, the sequence is TGTGCCAGCAGTGAGGGAGAACATCAGCCCCAGCATTTT. The chain is assembled from TRBV6-4 and TRBJ1-5, with no confident D gene call. The CDR3 starts with the cysteine, ends with the phenylalanine, and has 13 residues. The sequence is cut down to CDR3 DNA, 39 bases in frame from base 1. The V and J ends are trimmed by 3 bases and 5 bases, leaving 8 bases between them. Looking up the germline V gene yields CDR1 MRHNA and CDR2 SNTAGT.